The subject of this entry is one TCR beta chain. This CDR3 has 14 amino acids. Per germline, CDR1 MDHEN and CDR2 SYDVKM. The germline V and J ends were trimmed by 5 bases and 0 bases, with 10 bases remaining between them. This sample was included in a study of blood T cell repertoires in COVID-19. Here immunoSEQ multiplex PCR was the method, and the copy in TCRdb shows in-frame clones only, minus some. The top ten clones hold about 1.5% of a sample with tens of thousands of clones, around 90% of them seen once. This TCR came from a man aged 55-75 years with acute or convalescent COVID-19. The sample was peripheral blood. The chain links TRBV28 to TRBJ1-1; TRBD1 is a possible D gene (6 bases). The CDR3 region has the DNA TGTGCCAGCAGTATAGGACAGATGAACACTGAAGCTTTCTTT. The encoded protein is CASSIGQMNTEAFF.